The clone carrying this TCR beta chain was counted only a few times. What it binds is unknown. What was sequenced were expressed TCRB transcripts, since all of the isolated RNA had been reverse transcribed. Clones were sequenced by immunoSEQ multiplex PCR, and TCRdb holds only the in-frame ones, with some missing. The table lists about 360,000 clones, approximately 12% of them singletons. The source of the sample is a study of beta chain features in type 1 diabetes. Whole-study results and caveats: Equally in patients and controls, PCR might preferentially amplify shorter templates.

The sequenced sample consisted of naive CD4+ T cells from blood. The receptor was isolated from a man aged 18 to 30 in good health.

The CDR3 loop reads CASSLVGETQYF. In nucleotides, the CDR3 is TGTGCCAGCAGTTTGGTCGGGGAGACCCAGTACTTC. The rearrangement joins TRBV28 to TRBJ2-5; D remains unclear. This CDR3 is built from 12 residues. Trimming removed 3 bases at V and 5 bases at J, with 7 bases between. Germline-derived CDR1 and CDR2 are MDHEN and SYDVKM.